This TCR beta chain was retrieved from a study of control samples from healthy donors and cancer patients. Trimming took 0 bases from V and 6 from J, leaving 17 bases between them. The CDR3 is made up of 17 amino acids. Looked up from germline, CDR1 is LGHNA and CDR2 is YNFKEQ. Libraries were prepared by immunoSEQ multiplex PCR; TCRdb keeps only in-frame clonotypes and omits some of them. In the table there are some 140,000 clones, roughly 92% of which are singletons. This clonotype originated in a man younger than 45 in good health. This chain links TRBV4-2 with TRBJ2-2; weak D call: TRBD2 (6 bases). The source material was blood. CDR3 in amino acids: CASSQDSGAGDAGELFF. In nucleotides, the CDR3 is TGTGCCAGCAGCCAAGATTCGGGAGCTGGGGATGCCGGGGAGCTGTTTTTT.